This T cell receptor (beta chain) was sequenced during a study of T cell repertoires in cytomegalovirus infection. This clonotype came up a few times. TCRdb reprocessed the reads with MiXCR, giving one entry per CDR3 protein. Seen here are roughly 720,000 distinct CDR3 sequences, 35% to 40% observed once, and the top ten hold about 2.8%. Sequenced sample: PBMCs. This clonotype originated in a human donor in good health (CMV status not recorded). Some clones in this sample may be carry-over from other donors' samples.

CDR3 DNA sequence: TGCAGTGCTAGAGAATTCCGGGACACGACTTTCTTT. Residues: CSAREFRDTTFF. The V call is TRBV20-1, the J call TRBJ1-1; D is possibly TRBD1 (6 bases). The CDR3 contains 12 residues. Per germline, CDR1 DFQATT and CDR2 SNEGSKA (reference sequence). Trimming pared 0 bases from V and 12 bases from J, leaving 14 bases between.